This T cell receptor beta chain was identified during a study of cytomegalovirus exposure and HLA in healthy donors. About this clone itself: Its antigen is unidentified.

The V segment lost 7 bases and the J segment 5 bases; nucleotides outside the gene matches: 10. The CDR3 extends over 15 amino acids. Per the germline V gene, CDR1 is MDHEN and CDR2 is SYDVKM. PCR amplification relied on 60 Vbeta primers (plus 13 Jbeta primers). Libraries were prepared by immunoSEQ multiplex PCR; TCRdb keeps only in-frame clonotypes and omits some of them. Counted here are roughly 100,000 clones, roughly 80% occurring once; the ten biggest clones make up roughly 8.9%. Overall study findings and caveats: Reportedly, TCR beta sequences accurately predicted HLA-A and HLA-B alleles in most subjects. Association of a missense DCLRE1C variant with TCR beta V- and J-gene trimming was reported in a later analysis.

The sequencing sample was made of PBMCs. The clonotype originates from a male donor in good health and CMV-seropositive. V is TRBV28 and J is TRBJ2-7; 11 positions match TRBD1. The CDR3 DNA reads as TGTGCCAGCACCTTTCCGGACAGGGGGCAACACGAGCAGTACTTC. Its translation: CASTFPDRGQHEQYF.